Below, 19 T cell receptor beta chains from the same sample are listed, as sequenced in a study of blood T cell repertoires in COVID-19 (dated by TCRdb to the early 2020s). Receptor amplification or capture employed the immunoSEQ multiplex PCR assay. TCRdb carries this immuneACCESS record with in-frame sequences only. Its versions omit some clonotypes, under half of them owing to an unresolved V gene in the studies checked, with the rest unexplained. This sample lists around 140,000 clones; about 86% were detected once. The ten top clones hold around 8.4% of the sample. Input material: peripheral blood. These receptors were collected from a woman aged 55-70 years with acute or convalescent COVID-19.

This chain's CDR3 is CASSSGQVRTTDTQYF. The CDR3 region has the DNA TGTGCCAGCAGTTCCGGACAGGTCCGAACCACAGATACGCAGTATTTT. The rearrangement links TRBV6-5 to TRBJ2-3; TRBD1 agrees at 7 bases. In germline, CDR1 is MNHEY, CDR2 SVGAGI. CDR3 length equals 16 residues. V gave up 4 bases and J gave up 2 bases; unmatched junction bases: 9.

The CDR3 DNA is TGTGCCAGCAGCACGACTAGCGGGGGGCGATCAGATACGCAGTATTTT. Its translation is CASSTTSGGRSDTQYF. This chain joins TRBV9 and TRBJ2-3; TRBD2 matches at 13 bases. In germline, CDR1 is SGDLS, CDR2 YYNGEE. The V gene end was trimmed by 4 bases and the J gene end by 4 bases; junction bases not matched to a gene: 6. The CDR3 loop spans 16 amino acids.

The genes are TRBV7-9 and TRBJ1-2; tentative D call: TRBD1 (5 bases). Trimming pared 3 bases from V and 2 bases from J, leaving 10 bases between. The CDR3 is 14 amino acids. Germline-derived CDR1 and CDR2 are SEHNR and FQNEAQ (reference sequence). This chain's CDR3 is CASSFPGENYGYTF. The DNA for the CDR3 is TGTGCCAGCAGCTTCCCGGGGGAAAACTATGGCTACACCTTC.

The V gene is TRBV6-1, the J gene TRBJ1-2; tentatively, D is TRBD1 (5 bases). The V end was cut by 5 bases, the J end by 3 bases, with 10 bases between. The length of the CDR3 is 13 residues. Germline V gene data show CDR1 as MNHNS and CDR2 as SASEGT. CDR3 DNA: TGTGCCAGCAGTTTGCCGACAGACTATGGCTACACCTTC. The encoded protein is CASSLPTDYGYTF.

This chain's CDR3 is CASNPRGFAYQPQHF. The CDR3 nucleotides read TGTGCCAGTAACCCCCGGGGGTTTGCGTATCAGCCCCAGCATTTT. This chain uses TRBV19 with TRBJ1-5, with D perhaps matching TRBD1 (5 bases). The CDR3 is 15 residues long. CDR1 is LNHDA and CDR2 is SQIVND in the germline V gene (reference sequence). Trimming removed 7 bases at V and 5 bases at J, with 18 bases between.

In DNA form, the CDR3 reads TGTGCCACCCAACACCGGGACAGGGAATCTGGAAACACCATATATTTT. As protein: CATQHRDRESGNTIYF. This sequence joins TRBV24-1 and TRBJ1-3, with TRBD1 matching 9 bases. The CDR3 has 16 amino acids. Germline V gene data show CDR1 as KGHDR and CDR2 as SFDVKD. Trimming took 9 bases from V and 1 from J; bases not matched to a gene: 9.

The rearrangement uses TRBV19 and TRBJ2-1; 7 nucleotides agree with TRBD1. Germline CDR1 is LNHDA and CDR2 is SQIVND (reference sequence). J was trimmed by 10 bases and V by 7 bases; bases with no gene match: 13. The CDR3 is 14 amino acids. The CDR3 region is CASIRGRGGGEQFF. In DNA, the CDR3 is TGTGCCAGTATTAGGGGGCGAGGAGGTGGGGAGCAGTTCTTC.

This chain connects TRBV11-2 to TRBJ2-7, with TRBD1 matching over 8 bases. V trimming: 5 bases; J trimming: 3 bases; junction bases outside the gene matches: 9. Germline V gives CDR1 SGHAT, CDR2 FQNNGV. This CDR3 has 15 residues. Here the CDR3 reads CASSIIRGQYYEQYF. The CDR3 bases are TGTGCCAGCAGCATTATCAGGGGGCAGTACTACGAGCAGTACTTC.

V and J are TRBV27 and TRBJ1-4; D remains ambiguous. The CDR3 spans 14 residues. The V gene's germline CDR1 is MNHEY and CDR2 SMNVEV (reference sequence). With 5 bases removed from V and 2 bases from J, the gap between germline ends came to 9 bases. CDR3 region: CASSLYRTNEKLFF. CDR3 DNA: TGTGCCAGCAGTCTCTACCGGACTAATGAAAAACTGTTTTTT.

The J gene is TRBJ2-5, the V gene TRBV3-1 (or the pseudogene TRBV3-2), with a possible D match to TRBD2 (6 bases). The CDR3 is 15 residues long. CDR1 and CDR2 (germline): LGHDT, YNNKEL (reference sequence). V gave up 4 bases and J gave up 3 bases, with 15 bases separating them. The CDR3 region has the DNA TGTGCCAGCAGCCGAAGTAGCGGCATCAAAGAGACCCAGTACTTC. Translation: CASSRSSGIKETQYF.

Of note for this clone: At one boundary the junction diverges from the germline segment, which might be a read error. The same CDR3 can be traced to other DNA sequences in this sample. The DNA of the CDR3 is TGCGCCAGCAGCCCTAGCGACGAGCAGTACTTC. Encoded protein: CASSPSDEQYF. This chain connects TRBV11-3 to TRBJ2-7, with D perhaps matching TRBD2 (6 bases). The V gene's germline CDR1 is SGHNT and CDR2 YENEEA. The length of the CDR3 is 11 residues.

The rearrangement joins TRBV5-8 to TRBJ1-5; the D gene is possibly TRBD1 (5 bases). V shed 3 bases and J shed 2 bases, with 12 bases lying between them. CDR1 is SGHTS, CDR2 YDEGEE, per germline. The CDR3 is 15 amino acids. The CDR3 spells CASSSGRIGNQPQHF. DNA of the CDR3: TGTGCCAGCAGCTCAGGGAGGATTGGCAATCAGCCCCAGCATTTT.

The chain uses TRBV7-9 and TRBJ1-2; 8 bases fit TRBD1. This CDR3 region has 15 residues. Unmatched junction bases numbered 9, after V lost 5 bases and J lost 4 bases. CDR1 and CDR2 (germline): SEHNR, FQNEAQ (reference sequence). The CDR3 reads CASSTGQGGGYGYTF. The CDR3 DNA follows: TGTGCCAGCAGCACTGGACAGGGAGGCGGCTATGGCTACACCTTC.

In this sample, this clone turned up a few times. The chain employs TRBV4-2 and TRBJ1-6, with a possible D match to TRBD1 (5 bases). Deletions cut 1 base from V and 1 base from J, with 5 bases between. The CDR3 spans 15 residues. Germline CDR1 reads LGHNA; CDR2 reads YNFKEQ. This CDR3 is CASSQGTSYNSPLHF. The CDR3, as DNA: TGTGCCAGCAGCCAAGGGACATCCTATAATTCACCCCTCCACTTT.

CDR3 residues: CATSRDPRGAVILAKNIQYF. DNA of the CDR3: TGTGCCACCAGCAGAGACCCCAGGGGGGCGGTTATACTAGCCAAAAACATTCAGTACTTC. V is TRBV15 and J is TRBJ2-4; possible D gene TRBD1, 7 bases. Looked up from germline, CDR1 is LNHNV and CDR2 is YYDKDF (reference sequence). V was clipped by 0 bases and J by 0 bases, with 21 bases between them. The CDR3 loop spans 20 amino acids.

Written as DNA, the CDR3 is TGTGCCAGTAGTATAGGGGCCAGGGAAGGGTCCACTGAAGCTTTCTTT. Protein: CASSIGAREGSTEAFF. The rearrangement joins TRBV19 to TRBJ1-1; TRBD1 is a possible D gene (5 bases). In germline, CDR1 is LNHDA, CDR2 SQIVND (reference sequence). Trimming removed 1 base at V and 4 bases at J, with 16 bases between. The CDR3 consists of 16 residues. The full variable domain, its missing parts supplied by reference TRBV19 and TRBJ1-1, is DGGITQSPKYLFRKEGQNVTLSCEQNLNHDAMYWYRQDPGQGLRLIYYSQIVNDFQKGDIAEGYSVSREKKESFPLTVTSAQKNPTAFYLCASSIGAREGSTEAFFGQGTRLTVV.

V and J are TRBV2 and TRBJ1-1; 9 bases agree with TRBD1. CDR1 is SNHLY, CDR2 FYNNEI, per germline. This CDR3 contains 16 residues. J gave up 1 base and V 6 bases, and 9 bases lay outside the gene matches. CDR3 loop: CASRDGTGRQNTEAFF. CDR3 DNA: TGTGCCAGCAGGGACGGGACAGGGAGACAGAACACTGAAGCTTTCTTT. Full variable domain (missing parts from reference TRBV2 and TRBJ1-1): EPEVTQTPSHQVTQMGQEVILRCVPISNHLYFYWYRQILGQKVEFLVSFYNNEISEKSEIFDDQFSVERPDGSNFTLKIRSTKLEDSAMYFCASRDGTGRQNTEAFFGQGTRLTVV.

The CDR3 reads CASSQGGRPNYGYTF. The CDR3 DNA follows: TGTGCCAGCAGCCAAGGGGGCAGGCCTAACTATGGCTACACCTTC. The chain carries TRBV4-2 and TRBJ1-2; maybe TRBD1 (5 bases). CDR1 is LGHNA, CDR2 YNFKEQ, per germline. V dropped 1 base and J dropped 0 bases, with 9 bases sitting between them. This CDR3 has 15 residues.

The DNA for the CDR3 is TGTGCCAGCAGTTTAGAGCCTCCCGGGGAGCTGTTTTTT. It is translated as CASSLEPPGELFF. This chain links TRBV28 with TRBJ2-2, with no clear D. Germline CDR1 and CDR2: MDHEN and SYDVKM. The CDR3 is 13 residues long. V was pared by 2 bases and J by 6 bases, with 7 bases between.